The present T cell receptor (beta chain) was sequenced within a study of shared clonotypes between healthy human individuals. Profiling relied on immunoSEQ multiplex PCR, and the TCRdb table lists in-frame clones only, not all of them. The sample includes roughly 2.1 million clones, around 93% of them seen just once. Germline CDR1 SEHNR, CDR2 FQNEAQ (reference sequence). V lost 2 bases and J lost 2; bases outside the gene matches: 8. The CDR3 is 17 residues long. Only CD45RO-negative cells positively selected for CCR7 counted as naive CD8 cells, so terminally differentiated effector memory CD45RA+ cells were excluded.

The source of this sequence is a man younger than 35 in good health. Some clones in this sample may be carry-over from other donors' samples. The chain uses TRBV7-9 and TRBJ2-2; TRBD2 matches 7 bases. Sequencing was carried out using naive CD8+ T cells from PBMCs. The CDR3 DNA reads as TGTGCCAGCAGCTTACTACCCAGCGGGGCAAACACCGGGGAGCTGTTTTTT. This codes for CASSLLPSGANTGELFF.